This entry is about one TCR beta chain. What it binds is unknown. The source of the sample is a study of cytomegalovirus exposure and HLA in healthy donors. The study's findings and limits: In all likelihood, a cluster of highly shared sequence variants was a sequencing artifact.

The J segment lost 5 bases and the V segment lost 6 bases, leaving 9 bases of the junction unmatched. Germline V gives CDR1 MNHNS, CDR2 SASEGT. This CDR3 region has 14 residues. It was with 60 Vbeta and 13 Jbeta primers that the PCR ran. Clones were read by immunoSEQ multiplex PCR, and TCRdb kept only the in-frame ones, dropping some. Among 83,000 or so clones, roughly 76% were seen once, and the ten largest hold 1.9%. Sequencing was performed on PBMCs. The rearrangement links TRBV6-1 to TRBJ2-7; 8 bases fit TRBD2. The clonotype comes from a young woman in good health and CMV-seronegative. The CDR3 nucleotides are TGTGCCAGCAGGATCAGCGGGAGTGTGCACGAGCAGTACTTC. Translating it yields CASRISGSVHEQYF.